Included here is one T cell receptor beta chain sequence, with context. Its antigen is unidentified. The authors took one heparinised blood draw, averaging approximately 120 mL, from each donor. Sorting with CD45RO/CCR7/CD25/CD127/CD95/CD27 yielded naive, central memory, regulatory and stem-like memory CD4+ cells. The germline CDR1 and CDR2 sequences are SGHRS and YFSETQ. CDR3 length: 14 amino acids. Trimming at V came to 4 bases and at J to 5 bases, leaving 4 bases not matched to a gene. This entry is derived from a study of beta chain features in type 1 diabetes. Overall study findings and caveats: Junctions at VDJ sites from type 1 diabetes patients had fewer insertions and more deletions. Moderate but significant shortening of TCRB CDR3s was recorded in all four CD4+ subsets from Type 1 diabetes patients.

The sequenced template was cDNA made from the entire isolated RNA. The average output of naive, central memory and regulatory T cell samples was several million reads. Libraries were prepared by immunoSEQ multiplex PCR; TCRdb keeps only in-frame clonotypes and omits some of them. The repertoire consists of 300,000 to 450,000 clones, with roughly 13% occurring once and the leading ten covering around 0.0099%. The genes are TRBV5-1 and TRBJ1-5, with 9 bases identical to TRBD1. The sequence derives from a woman in her late teens or twenties with type 1 diabetes. The sample taken for sequencing was naive CD4+ T cells from blood. CDR3 protein: CASSDGQGHQPQHF. The CDR3 DNA sequence: TGCGCCAGCAGCGACGGACAGGGGCATCAGCCCCAGCATTTT.